This T cell receptor beta chain appears in the sequencing data of a study of control samples from healthy donors and cancer patients. The length of the CDR3 is 14 residues. Deletions cut 1 base from V and 2 bases from J, with 7 bases between. Per the germline V gene, CDR1 is SGHTA and CDR2 is FQGNSA. This table comes from immunoSEQ multiplex PCR, and its TCRdb copy is limited to in-frame clones, with some not included. The profile covers 90,000 to 100,000 clones, with about 81% appearing a single time and roughly 39% taken by the ten largest. The TCR sequence derives from a man aged 70-80 years with lung cancer. The specimen was PBMCs. The rearrangement joins TRBV7-2 to TRBJ2-3, with unresolved D. CDR3 nucleotides: TGTGCCAGCAGCTTAGTGGGTTCCACAGATACGCAGTATTTT. Amino acids: CASSLVGSTDTQYF.